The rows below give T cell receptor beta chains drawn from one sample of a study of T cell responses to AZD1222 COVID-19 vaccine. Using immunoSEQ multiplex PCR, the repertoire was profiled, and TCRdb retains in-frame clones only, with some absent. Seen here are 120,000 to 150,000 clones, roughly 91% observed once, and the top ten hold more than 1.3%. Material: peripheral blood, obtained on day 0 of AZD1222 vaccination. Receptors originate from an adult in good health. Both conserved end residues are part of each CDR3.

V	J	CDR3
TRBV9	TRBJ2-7	CASSEGLPGQGVCEQYF
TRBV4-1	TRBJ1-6	CASSPGQGPYNSPLHF
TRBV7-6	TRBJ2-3	CASSFVSGGASDTQYF
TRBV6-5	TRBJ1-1	CASSTGGSLSEAFF
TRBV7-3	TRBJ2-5	CASSLIGFGETQYF
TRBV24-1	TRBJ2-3	CATSDRTSGSTDTQYF
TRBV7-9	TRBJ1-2	CASCRTLTDGFYYGYTF
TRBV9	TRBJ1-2	CASSVGAGGNYGYTF
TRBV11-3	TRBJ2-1	CASGPPSGGWQFF
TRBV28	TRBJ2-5	CASSLGAGLAGMGTQYF
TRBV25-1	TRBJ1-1	CASSAQGTEAFF
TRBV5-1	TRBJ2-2	CASSLDTNTGELFF
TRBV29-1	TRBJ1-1	CSVGRFGVWASLAFF
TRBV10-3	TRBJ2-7	CAISNQGQAASYEQYF
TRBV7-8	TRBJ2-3	CASSPNAGATDTQYF
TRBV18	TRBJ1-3	CASSPEGPLGNTIYF
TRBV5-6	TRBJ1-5	CASSLGTVHQPQHF
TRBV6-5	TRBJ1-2	CASSSSGFYGYTF
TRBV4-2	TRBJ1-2	CASSQFVTNYGYTF
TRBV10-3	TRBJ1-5	CAAGGGNQPQHF
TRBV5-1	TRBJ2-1	CASSLAMTSGSRYEQFF
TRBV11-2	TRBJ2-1	CASSHSGRSINEQFF
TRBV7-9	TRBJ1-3	CASSLSRGGGNTIYF
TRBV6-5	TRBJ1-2	CASSYSRGANYGYTF
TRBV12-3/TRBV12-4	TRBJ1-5	CASSLSGSQPQHF
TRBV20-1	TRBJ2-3	CSASGGDTQYF
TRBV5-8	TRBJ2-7	CASSLAGGAEVYEQYF
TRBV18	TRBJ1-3	CASSPIMGQVSGNTIYF
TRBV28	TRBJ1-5	CASRTAASNQPQHF
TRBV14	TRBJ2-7	CASSQDLAGFGYEQYF
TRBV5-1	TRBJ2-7	CASSVGQREIYEQYF
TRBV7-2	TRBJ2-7	CASSLFTSWNPYEQYF
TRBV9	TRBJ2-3	CASSVLAGAADTQYF
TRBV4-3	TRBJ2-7	CASSHNLGGYEQYF
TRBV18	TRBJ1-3	CASSPLNPGSPSGNTIYF
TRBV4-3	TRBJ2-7	CASSQGAFSYEQYF
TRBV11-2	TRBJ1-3	CASSLGGLWGVSGNTIYF
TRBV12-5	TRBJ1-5	CASGTGVATNQPQHF
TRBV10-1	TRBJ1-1	CASSESGTLTEAFF
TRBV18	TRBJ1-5	CASSPEAGLQPQHF
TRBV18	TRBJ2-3	CASSTDTQYF
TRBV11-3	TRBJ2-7	CASSLGTAGTDGDEQYF
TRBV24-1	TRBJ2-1	CATSEQSNWNEQFF
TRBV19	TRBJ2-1	CASSLTGVREQFF
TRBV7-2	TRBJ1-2	CASGLYELYF
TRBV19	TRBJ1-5	CASSSTGDQPQHF
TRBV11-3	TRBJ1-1	CASRPQGNTEAFF